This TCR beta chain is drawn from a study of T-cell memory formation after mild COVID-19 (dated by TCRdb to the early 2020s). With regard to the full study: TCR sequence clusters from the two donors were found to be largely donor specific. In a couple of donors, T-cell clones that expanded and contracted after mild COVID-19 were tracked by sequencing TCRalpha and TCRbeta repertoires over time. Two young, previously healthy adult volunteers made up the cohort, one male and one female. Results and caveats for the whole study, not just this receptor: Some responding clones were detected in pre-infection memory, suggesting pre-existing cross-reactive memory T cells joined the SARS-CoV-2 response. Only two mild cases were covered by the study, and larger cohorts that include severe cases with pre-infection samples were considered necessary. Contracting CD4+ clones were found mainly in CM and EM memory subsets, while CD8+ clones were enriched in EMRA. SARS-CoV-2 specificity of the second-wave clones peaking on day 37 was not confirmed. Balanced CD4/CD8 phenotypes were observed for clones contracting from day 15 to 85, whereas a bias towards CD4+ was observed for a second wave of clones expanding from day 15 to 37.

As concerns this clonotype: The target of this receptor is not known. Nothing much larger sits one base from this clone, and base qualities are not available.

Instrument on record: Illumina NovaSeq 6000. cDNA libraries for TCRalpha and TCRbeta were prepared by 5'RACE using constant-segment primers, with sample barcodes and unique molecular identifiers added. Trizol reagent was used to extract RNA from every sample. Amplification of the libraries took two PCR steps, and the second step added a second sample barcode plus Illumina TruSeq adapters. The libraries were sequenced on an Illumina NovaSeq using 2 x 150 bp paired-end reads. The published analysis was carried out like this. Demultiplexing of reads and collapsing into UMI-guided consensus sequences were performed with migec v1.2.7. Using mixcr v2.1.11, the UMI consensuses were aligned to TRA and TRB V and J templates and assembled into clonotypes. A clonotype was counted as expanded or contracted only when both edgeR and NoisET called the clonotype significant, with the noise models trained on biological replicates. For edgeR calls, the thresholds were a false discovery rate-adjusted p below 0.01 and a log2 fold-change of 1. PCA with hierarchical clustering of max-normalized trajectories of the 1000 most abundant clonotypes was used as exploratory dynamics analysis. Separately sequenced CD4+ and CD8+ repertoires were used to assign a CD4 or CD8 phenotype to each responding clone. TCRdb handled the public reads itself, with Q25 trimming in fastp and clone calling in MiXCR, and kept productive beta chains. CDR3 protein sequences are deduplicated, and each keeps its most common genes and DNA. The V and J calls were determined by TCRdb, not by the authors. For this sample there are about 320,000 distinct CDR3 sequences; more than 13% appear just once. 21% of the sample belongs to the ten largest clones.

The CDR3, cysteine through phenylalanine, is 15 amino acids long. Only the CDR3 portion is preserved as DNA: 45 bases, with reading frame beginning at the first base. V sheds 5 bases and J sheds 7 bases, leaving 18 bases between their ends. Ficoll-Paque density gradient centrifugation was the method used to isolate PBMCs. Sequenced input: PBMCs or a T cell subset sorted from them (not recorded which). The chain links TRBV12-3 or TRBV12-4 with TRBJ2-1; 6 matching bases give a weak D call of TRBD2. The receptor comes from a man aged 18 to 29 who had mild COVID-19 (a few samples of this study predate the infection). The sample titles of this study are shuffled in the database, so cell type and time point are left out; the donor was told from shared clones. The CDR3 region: CASSTNRRGENEQFF. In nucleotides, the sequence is TGTGCCAGCAGTACGAACCGGAGGGGAGAGAATGAGCAGTTCTTC.